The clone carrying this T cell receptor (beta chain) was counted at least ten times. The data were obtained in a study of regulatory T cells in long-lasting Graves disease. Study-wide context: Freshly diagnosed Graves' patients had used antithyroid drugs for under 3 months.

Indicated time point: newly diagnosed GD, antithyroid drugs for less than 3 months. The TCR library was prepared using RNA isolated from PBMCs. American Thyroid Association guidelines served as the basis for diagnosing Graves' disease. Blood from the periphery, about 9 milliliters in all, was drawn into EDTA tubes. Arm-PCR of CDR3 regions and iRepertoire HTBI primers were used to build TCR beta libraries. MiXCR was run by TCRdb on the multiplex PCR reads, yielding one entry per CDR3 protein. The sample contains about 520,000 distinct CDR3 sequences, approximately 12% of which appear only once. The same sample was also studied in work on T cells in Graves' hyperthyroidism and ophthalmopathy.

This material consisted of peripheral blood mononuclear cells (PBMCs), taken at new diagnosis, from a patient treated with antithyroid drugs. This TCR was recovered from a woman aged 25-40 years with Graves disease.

The CDR3: CASSQLLGLQETQYF. The DNA for the CDR3 is TGTGCCAGCAGTCAACTCCTAGGCTTACAAGAGACCCAGTACTTC. The chain uses TRBV6-1 and TRBJ2-5, with D uncertain. CDR1 MNHNS and CDR2 SASEGT come from the germline V gene. CDR3 length equals 15 residues. V lost 5 bases to trimming and J lost 2 bases, with 15 bases between them.